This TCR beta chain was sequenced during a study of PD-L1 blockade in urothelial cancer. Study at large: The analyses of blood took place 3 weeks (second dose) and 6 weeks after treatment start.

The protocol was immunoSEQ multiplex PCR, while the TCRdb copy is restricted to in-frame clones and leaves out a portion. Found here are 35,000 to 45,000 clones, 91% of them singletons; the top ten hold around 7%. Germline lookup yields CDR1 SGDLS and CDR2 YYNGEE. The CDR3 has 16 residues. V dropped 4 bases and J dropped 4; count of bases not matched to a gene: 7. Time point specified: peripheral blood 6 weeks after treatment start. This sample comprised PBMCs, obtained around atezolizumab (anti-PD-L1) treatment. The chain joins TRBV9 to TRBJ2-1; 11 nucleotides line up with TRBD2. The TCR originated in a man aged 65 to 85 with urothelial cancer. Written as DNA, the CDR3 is TGTGCCAGCAGCCCTCCGGGACTAGCGGTATACAATGAGCAGTTCTTC. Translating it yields CASSPPGLAVYNEQFF.